Included here is one T cell receptor beta chain sequence, with context. What it binds is not known. PCR involved 60 Vbeta and 13 Jbeta primers. Here immunoSEQ multiplex PCR was the method, and the copy in TCRdb shows in-frame clones only, minus some. The sample has more than 35,000 clones, nearly 55% seen once. V shed 1 base and J 7 bases; nucleotides not matched to a gene: 5. CDR3 length: 15 residues. Germline lookup yields CDR1 MNHEY and CDR2 SVGAGI. The data were taken from a study of cytomegalovirus exposure and HLA in healthy donors. Study-wide points: A later analysis by the authors found several of the most significant clusters apparently linked to common viral pathogens. Later analysis identified a missense DCLRE1C variant that was linked to TCR beta V- and J-gene trimming. In vitro checks showed that three CMV-associated chains really do target CMV antigens.

The receptor was isolated from a middle-aged woman in good health and CMV-seropositive. Sequencing was done on a sample of PBMCs. The genes are TRBV6-5 and TRBJ1-4, with 8 nucleotides matching TRBD1. CDR3 residues: CASSYYQGAGEKLFF. CDR3 nucleotides: TGTGCCAGCAGTTACTACCAGGGGGCCGGTGAAAAACTGTTTTTT.